The 14 T cell receptor beta chains given below trace back to one sample, sequenced in a study of shared clonotypes between healthy human individuals. Sequencing used immunoSEQ multiplex PCR; TCRdb keeps in-frame clones, though not all of them. The data show about 2.2 million clones, approximately 94% seen once. In the naive CD8 group, cells lacked CD45RO and were positively selected for CCR7, so terminally differentiated effector memory CD45RA+ cells were left out. Sequenced sample: naive CD8+ T cells from PBMCs. The receptors originated from a man between 18 and 29 years old in good health. Some clones in this sample may be carry-over from other donors' samples.

The chain uses TRBV7-3 and TRBJ2-1; 9 bases align to TRBD2. Germline V lookup: CDR1 SGHTA, CDR2 FQGTGA. The CDR3 loop spans 15 amino acids. Trimming at V came to 4 bases and at J to 6 bases, leaving 7 bases not matched to a gene. This chain's CDR3 is CASSSRAGGVNEQFF. The CDR3 region has the DNA TGTGCCAGCAGCTCGAGGGCGGGAGGGGTCAATGAGCAGTTCTTC.

To note about this clone: This same CDR3 is encoded by further DNA sequences in the sample. The rearrangement uses TRBV27 and TRBJ2-7; 7 bases align to TRBD1. The CDR3 sequence is 14 residues long. Losses at the gene ends were 5 bases for V and 2 bases for J; bases not matched to a gene: 6. The germline V gene encodes CDR1 MNHEY and CDR2 SMNVEV (reference sequence). As DNA, the CDR3 is TGTGCCAGCAGTGTCCGGGACAGCCCCTACGAGCAGTACTTC. This translates into CASSVRDSPYEQYF.

This clone came up once. This chain links TRBV4-2 with TRBJ2-2; 7 positions match TRBD1. After removal of 4 bases from V and 4 bases from J, the junction contained 9 bases not matched to a gene. The CDR3 is made up of 16 amino acids. In germline, CDR1 is LGHNA, CDR2 YNFKEQ. The CDR3 bases are TGTGCCAGCAGCCCAGCGACAGGGCCGGGCACCGGGGAGCTGTTTTTT. Its translation: CASSPATGPGTGELFF.

The chain is built from TRBV7-9 and TRBJ1-2; 7 bases fit TRBD1. CDR1 and CDR2 from the germline V gene are SEHNR and FQNEAQ (reference sequence). V lost 7 bases, J lost 8 bases, and 7 bases stayed unmatched. The CDR3 sequence is 12 residues long. The CDR3 spells CASTDREEGYTF. CDR3 DNA: TGTGCCAGCACTGACAGGGAGGAAGGCTACACCTTC.

The chain combines TRBV5-4 with TRBJ2-7; 13 bases are shared with TRBD2. In germline, CDR1 is SGHNT, CDR2 YYREEE (reference sequence). V was clipped by 2 bases and J by 2 bases; unmatched bases: 13. The CDR3 length is 19 residues. CDR3 DNA: TGTGCCAGCAGCTTTCTCCGGACTAGCGGGAGCGGCAGCCCCTACGAGCAGTACTTC. Protein sequence: CASSFLRTSGSGSPYEQYF. Full variable domain (rest looked up from reference TRBV5-4 and TRBJ2-7): ETGVTQSPTHLIKTRGQQVTLRCSSQSGHNTVSWYQQALGQGPQFIFQYYREEENGRGNFPPRFSGLQFPNYSSELNVNALELDDSALYLCASSFLRTSGSGSPYEQYFGPGTRLTVT.

This sequence joins TRBV27 and TRBJ1-4; no reliable D call. This CDR3 spans 14 amino acids. Trimming shortened V by 6 bases and J by 4 bases, and 12 bases separated the two germline ends. Germline CDR1 is MNHEY and CDR2 is SMNVEV (reference sequence). CDR3 sequence (DNA): TGTGCCAGCAGGTGGACGGCGGATAATGAAAAACTGTTTTTT. It translates to CASRWTADNEKLFF.

A single count supports this clone. V gene TRBV11-2 combines with J gene TRBJ1-1; no reliable D call. The CDR3 contains 13 residues. The germline CDR1 and CDR2 sequences are SGHAT and FQNNGV. Trimming stripped 5 bases from V and 7 bases from J, with 14 bases between. The CDR3 DNA follows: TGTGCCAGCAGCGACTCCCTTACCTTTGAAGCTTTCTTT. This codes for CASSDSLTFEAFF.

This chain joins TRBV9 and TRBJ2-3; maybe TRBD2 (5 bases). The CDR3 length is 18 residues. Germline-derived CDR1 and CDR2 are SGDLS and YYNGEE. V lost 3 bases and J lost 1, with 21 bases in between. The CDR3 spells CASSAGFTWQDGTDTQYF. The CDR3, as DNA: TGTGCCAGCAGCGCGGGATTTACCTGGCAGGATGGCACAGATACGCAGTATTTT.

This clone was observed a single time. The gene calls are TRBV13 and TRBJ2-2; D not certain. Per the germline V gene, CDR1 is PRHDT and CDR2 is FYEKMQ (reference sequence). This CDR3 is built from 14 residues. Deletions cut 5 bases from V and 3 bases from J, with 10 bases between. CDR3 in amino acids: CASSPLDDTGELFF. The CDR3 coding sequence is TGTGCCAGCAGCCCCTTGGACGACACCGGGGAGCTGTTTTTT.

The chain employs TRBV28 and TRBJ2-7, with D tentatively TRBD1 (6 bases). Germline V gene lookup returns CDR1 MDHEN and CDR2 SYDVKM. The CDR3 extends over 13 amino acids. V lost 7 bases and J 4 bases, leaving 14 bases between the germline ends. CDR3 nucleotides: TGTGCCAGCATGGGACGCCAGGGGTACGAGCAGTACTTC. It specifies CASMGRQGYEQYF.

As for this clone: In the same sample, other DNA sequences code for this CDR3. The J gene is TRBJ1-2, the V gene TRBV9, with 10 bases lining up with TRBD1. Looked up from germline, CDR1 is SGDLS and CDR2 is YYNGEE. This CDR3 comprises 15 residues. J lost 4 bases, V lost 0 bases, and 3 bases had no gene match. CDR3 protein: CASSVGGQGSYGYTF. The CDR3 nucleotides read TGTGCCAGCAGCGTAGGGGGACAGGGGAGCTATGGCTACACCTTC.

J is TRBJ2-7 and V is TRBV7-8; 7 bases are a match to TRBD1. After removal of 2 bases from V and 6 bases from J, the junction contained 10 bases not matched to a gene. The CDR3 consists of 15 residues. CDR1 and CDR2 from the germline V gene are SGHVS and FQNEAQ. The CDR3 protein is CASSLTGTAWGEQYF. The CDR3 coding sequence is TGTGCCAGCAGCTTAACCGGGACAGCGTGGGGCGAGCAGTACTTC.

This clone was seen just once. The chain carries TRBV5-4 and TRBJ2-3; the D is unclear. V gave up 0 bases and J gave up 5 bases, with 19 bases separating them. The CDR3 is made up of 17 amino acids. Germline assignment: CDR1 SGHNT and CDR2 YYREEE (reference sequence). The CDR3 reads CASSLESFGLVVDTQYF. The DNA for the CDR3 is TGTGCCAGCAGCTTGGAATCTTTCGGGCTAGTGGTAGATACGCAGTATTTT. The whole variable domain, filled in from reference TRBV5-4 and TRBJ2-3, reads ETGVTQSPTHLIKTRGQQVTLRCSSQSGHNTVSWYQQALGQGPQFIFQYYREEENGRGNFPPRFSGLQFPNYSSELNVNALELDDSALYLCASSLESFGLVVDTQYFGPGTRLTVL.

V and J are TRBV27 and TRBJ2-7, with D hard to call. Deletions cut 4 bases from V and 0 bases from J, with 10 bases between. Per the germline V gene, CDR1 is MNHEY and CDR2 is SMNVEV (reference sequence). The CDR3 has 14 residues. Here the CDR3 reads CASSSKLGSYEQYF. The CDR3 DNA is TGTGCCAGCAGTTCGAAACTGGGCTCCTACGAGCAGTACTTC.